Presented here are 19 T cell receptor beta chains from one specimen sequenced in a study of T cells in Graves' hyperthyroidism and ophthalmopathy. From RNA transcripts, TCR beta CDR3 regions were amplified. First-round RT-PCR targeting the TCR CDR3 was performed with the HTBI primer set. TCRdb passed the multiplex PCR reads through MiXCR, listing each CDR3 protein once. The sample lists 540,000 or so distinct CDR3 sequences, 35% to 55% seen once, with roughly 20% in the top ten. The specimen was peripheral blood or thyroid tissue (not recorded which). The origin of the receptors is an adult woman with Graves' disease, either hyperthyroidism or ophthalmopathy (not recorded which).

This clonotype was counted a few times. The genes are TRBV20-1 and TRBJ2-5; weak D call: TRBD2 (5 bases). Germline CDR1 is DFQATT and CDR2 is SNEGSKA (reference sequence). V was shortened by 8 bases and J by 2 bases, with 15 bases between the two germline ends. The CDR3 length is 13 residues. The CDR3: CSSLPGTQETQYF. CDR3 in DNA: TGCAGTTCACTACCGGGAACTCAAGAGACCCAGTACTTC.

In its sample, this clonotype was seen a few times. The chain combines TRBV29-1 with TRBJ2-7, with D unclear. CDR1 and CDR2 (germline): SQVTM, ANQGSEA. Trimming removed 6 bases at V and 3 bases at J, with 18 bases between. The CDR3 consists of 14 residues. CDR3: CSVAPFPGGYEQYF. For the CDR3, the DNA is TGCAGCGTCGCCCCCTTCCCAGGCGGCTACGAGCAGTACTTC.

Notes on this clonotype: The junction departs from germline at one end; a sequencing error may be responsible. This chain uses TRBV7-9 with TRBJ2-2; TRBD2 aligns across 8 bases. The CDR3 spans 16 residues. The germline V gene has CDR1 SEHNR and CDR2 FQNEAQ (reference sequence). This CDR3 reads CASSSFLGLEIGELVF. CDR3 bases: TGTGCCAGCAGCTCCTTCCTGGGACTAGAGATCGGGGAGCTGGTTTTT.

This clonotype was seen a single time. The V gene is TRBV10-3, the J gene TRBJ2-7, with 7 bases lining up with TRBD2. The CDR3 length is 15 residues. The germline CDR1 and CDR2 sequences are ENHRY and SYGVKD. With 3 bases clipped from V and 9 bases from J, the junction kept 14 bases outside the gene matches. The CDR3 bases are TGTGCCATCAGTGACCGAGCGGGAAGGATTACGAGGCAGTACTTC. Protein: CAISDRAGRITRQYF.

This rearrangement joins TRBV7-9 to TRBJ2-7, with a possible D match to TRBD2 (6 bases). V was cut by 6 bases and J by 9 bases, with 24 bases left in between. The CDR3 is made up of 15 amino acids. The germline CDR1 and CDR2 sequences are SEHNR and FQNEAQ (reference sequence). CDR3 amino acids: CASSLMLAVPTGQYF. The CDR3 DNA follows: TGTGCCAGCAGTTTAATGTTAGCGGTACCTACGGGGCAGTACTTC. The full variable domain, in which reference TRBV7-9 and TRBJ2-7 provide the parts outside the CDR3, is DTGVSQNPRHKITKRGQNVTFRCDPISEHNRLYWYRQTLGQGPEFLTYFQNEAQLEKSRLLSDRFSAERPKGSFSTLEIQRTEQGDSAMYLCASSLMLAVPTGQYFGPGTRLTVT.

Only a few counts were recorded for this clonotype. V gene TRBV24-1 combines with J gene TRBJ2-5; D is uncertain. This CDR3 is 15 amino acids long. V gave up 3 bases and J gave up 2 bases, with 12 bases separating them. The germline gives CDR1 KGHDR, CDR2 SFDVKD. The CDR3 spells CATSDRSGLQETQYF. The DNA of the CDR3 is TGTGCCACCAGTGATAGATCCGGGCTACAAGAGACCCAGTACTTC.

This clonotype was seen at least ten times. This chain uses TRBV11-2 with TRBJ1-2; the D gene is possibly TRBD1 (5 bases). Trimming took 5 bases from V and 6 from J, leaving 16 bases between them. This CDR3 is built from 14 residues. Germline assignment: CDR1 SGHAT and CDR2 FQNNGV. The CDR3 region has the DNA TGTGCCAGCAGCCAAAACAGGAATGGGAATGGCTACACCTTC. Translating it yields CASSQNRNGNGYTF.

This chain uses TRBV19 with TRBJ1-5; D unclear. V lost 5 bases to trimming and J lost 4 bases, with 9 bases between them. The CDR3 contains 13 residues. The V gene's germline CDR1 is LNHDA and CDR2 SQIVND (reference sequence). The CDR3 reads CASSQQKNQPQHF. Written as DNA, the CDR3 is TGTGCCAGTAGTCAACAGAAGAATCAGCCCCAGCATTTT.

The gene calls are TRBV10-3 and TRBJ2-3; the D gene is possibly TRBD2 (5 bases). Germline CDR1 ENHRY, CDR2 SYGVKD. The CDR3 is 15 residues long. V lost 0 bases to trimming and J lost 6 bases, with 13 bases between them. The CDR3: CAISESIAGPDTQYF. The CDR3 DNA reads TGTGCCATCAGTGAGTCGATCGCGGGCCCGGATACGCAGTATTTT.

The chain recombines TRBV15 with TRBJ1-5, with D hard to call. Germline V gene lookup returns CDR1 LNHNV and CDR2 YYDKDF (reference sequence). CDR3 length: 13 amino acids. V lost 1 base, J lost 11 bases, and 12 bases lay in between. CDR3 in DNA: TGTGCCACCAGCAGAGTGATACAAGAGACCCAGCATTTT. As protein: CATSRVIQETQHF. The variable domain in full, completed from reference TRBV15 and TRBJ1-5, reads DAMVIQNPRYQVTQFGKPVTLSCSQTLNHNVMYWYQQKSSQAPKLLFHYYDKDFNNEADTPDNFQSRRPNTSFCFLDIRSPGLGDTAMYLCATSRVIQETQHFGDGTRLSIL.

In this sample, this clonotype turned up many times. CDR3 DNA sequence: TGTGCCAGCAGCTTAGGTTACAGGGGGGACTCCGGTACCCAGTACTTC. Its translation: CASSLGYRGDSGTQYF. The chain couples TRBV11-2 to TRBJ2-5, with 8 nucleotides matching TRBD1. Unmatched junction bases numbered 12, after V lost 1 base and J lost 8 bases. The length of the CDR3 is 16 residues. Per germline, CDR1 SGHAT and CDR2 FQNNGV.

In its sample, this clonotype was seen many times. The V call is TRBV29-1, the J call TRBJ1-4, with no clear D. This CDR3 has 13 amino acids. CDR1 is SQVTM, CDR2 ANQGSEA, per germline. V lost 4 bases and J 6 bases, leaving 12 bases between the germline ends. This CDR3 reads CSVARRSDEKLFF. CDR3 coding DNA: TGCAGCGTTGCCCGGAGGAGTGATGAAAAACTGTTTTTT. Based on the CDR3 plus reference TRBV29-1 and TRBJ1-4, the full variable domain is SAVISQKPSRDICQRGTSLTIQCQVDSQVTMMFWYRQQPGQSLTLIATANQGSEATYESGFVIDKFPISRPNLTFSTLTVSNMSPEDSSIYLCSVARRSDEKLFFGSGTQLSVL.

This clonotype has only a few counts. J is TRBJ1-4 and V is TRBV29-1, with D perhaps matching TRBD1 (5 bases). CDR3 length equals 17 residues. The germline CDR1 and CDR2 sequences are SQVTM and ANQGSEA. The V end lost 1 base, the J end lost 0 bases, and 15 bases lay between the germline ends. CDR3 bases: TGCAGCGTTGAAGTCGTAGGGCAGGGACCAACTAATGAAAAACTGTTTTTT. Protein product: CSVEVVGQGPTNEKLFF. Full variable domain (rest looked up from reference TRBV29-1 and TRBJ1-4): SAVISQKPSRDICQRGTSLTIQCQVDSQVTMMFWYRQQPGQSLTLIATANQGSEATYESGFVIDKFPISRPNLTFSTLTVSNMSPEDSSIYLCSVEVVGQGPTNEKLFFGSGTQLSVL.

V gene TRBV7-2 combines with J gene TRBJ1-1; 8 bases are a match to TRBD1. CDR1 is SGHTA and CDR2 is FQGNSA in the germline V gene. With V trimmed by 4 bases and J by 8 bases, 12 bases remained unmatched. This CDR3 contains 15 residues. The DNA of the CDR3 is TGTGCCAGCAGCTCACAGACAGGGGACGGGGCGGAAGCTTTCTTT. Its protein product is CASSSQTGDGAEAFF.

In this sample, this clonotype turned up many times. The V and J genes are TRBV20-1 and TRBJ1-6; no definite D call. Trimming shortened V by 0 bases and J by 6 bases, and 12 bases separated the two germline ends. This CDR3 region has 15 residues. Germline CDR1 is DFQATT and CDR2 is SNEGSKA (reference sequence). The CDR3 loop is CSAREDGLINSPLHF. Written as DNA, the CDR3 is TGCAGTGCTAGAGAGGACGGTTTAATTAATTCACCCCTCCACTTT.

The genes are TRBV7-9 and TRBJ2-7; D ambiguous. Trimming stripped 6 bases from V and 0 bases from J, with 21 bases between. Germline-derived CDR1 and CDR2 are SEHNR and FQNEAQ (reference sequence). There are 17 residues in the CDR3. The CDR3 nucleotides read TGTGCCAGCAGTGCTAGAGATATGAAGGGCCTCTCCTACGAGCAGTACTTC. Protein: CASSARDMKGLSYEQYF.

This clonotype showed up just a few times. The V gene is TRBV7-9, the J gene TRBJ2-3, with D possibly matching TRBD2 (5 bases). The CDR3 length is 16 residues. Trimming removed 5 bases at V and 4 bases at J, with 19 bases between. The germline gives CDR1 SEHNR, CDR2 FQNEAQ (reference sequence). CDR3 amino acids: CASSPGDPGWADTQYF. The CDR3 region has the DNA TGTGCCAGCAGCCCCGGGGATCCAGGTTGGGCAGATACGCAGTATTTT.

With regard to this clonotype: A read error may produce the germline difference seen at one junction end. This sequence joins TRBV20-1 and TRBJ1-6; tentatively, D is TRBD1 (6 bases). Germline CDR1 DFQATT, CDR2 SNEGSKA (reference sequence). The CDR3 is 16 residues long. CDR3 sequence (DNA): TGCAGTGCTAGAGATCAATGGGGCCAGGGACAATCACCCCTCCATTTT. Its translation is CSARDQWGQGQSPLHF.

Ten or more counts support this clonotype. V and J are TRBV11-2 and TRBJ2-7; unclear D gene. Trimming removed 1 base from V and 3 bases from J, with 19 bases in between. Germline values: CDR1 SGHAT, CDR2 FQNNGV. The CDR3 contains 17 residues. The CDR3 bases are TGTGCCAGCAGCTTAGGTACCCATTTAGCCGGTGGCTACGAGCAGTACTTC. Amino acid sequence: CASSLGTHLAGGYEQYF. The entire variable domain, with the rest obtained from reference TRBV11-2 and TRBJ2-7, is as follows: EAGVAQSPRYKIIEKRQSVAFWCNPISGHATLYWYQQILGQGPKLLIQFQNNGVVDDSQLPKDRFSAERLKGVDSTLKIQPAKLEDSAVYLCASSLGTHLAGGYEQYFGPGTRLTVT.